What follows is one T cell receptor beta chain and its context. As originally analysed: Reference gene primer amplification yielded estimated nucleated cell counts. TCRdb keeps only in-frame clones here, not all; method: immunoSEQ multiplex PCR. That table furnishes V, J and clone size, whereas the DNA furnished D and trimming. The sample lists over 250,000 clones, about 68% occurring once. The data belong to a study of blood T cell repertoires in COVID-19. The germline V gene has CDR1 SGHNT and CDR2 YENEEA. V trimming: 1 base; J trimming: 6 bases; junction bases outside the gene matches: 12. CDR3 size: 18 residues.

This receptor was obtained from a woman of 80 years or more with acute or convalescent COVID-19. V and J are TRBV11-3 and TRBJ2-1; 10 bases match TRBD2. Sequenced material: peripheral blood. The chain's CDR3 is CASSLARESSGRGNEQFF. In DNA form, the CDR3 reads TGTGCCAGCAGCTTAGCCAGAGAGTCTAGCGGGAGAGGCAATGAGCAGTTCTTC.